This TCR beta chain is from a study of shared clonotypes between healthy human individuals. Findings of the study overall: Non-shared clonotypes showed lower generation probabilities than clonotypes common to all four donors.

The CDR3 has 13 amino acids. Trimming left V 3 bases short and J 3 bases short, with 9 bases between. CDR1 and CDR2 (germline): LNHDA, SQIVND (reference sequence). Free of recent acute infections or vaccinations, the donors were healthy HIV-negative adults. Generated by immunoSEQ multiplex PCR, the TCRdb table keeps only in-frame clones and is missing some. Here the sample spans some 700,000 clones, 90% being singletons. Notes on this clone: Its specificity is not known.

The sequenced sample was memory CD8+ T cells from PBMCs. The subset here: CD45RO+ cells pooled with CCR7-negative TemRA cells. This chain joins TRBV19 and TRBJ2-7; perhaps TRBD1 as D (5 bases). The TCR was taken from a man aged 18-30 years in good health. Some clones in this sample may be carry-over from other donors' samples. The chain's CDR3 is CASSMGQLYEQYF. In DNA form, the CDR3 reads TGTGCCAGTAGTATGGGGCAGCTCTACGAGCAGTACTTC. Variable domain in full (rest from reference TRBV19 and TRBJ2-7): DGGITQSPKYLFRKEGQNVTLSCEQNLNHDAMYWYRQDPGQGLRLIYYSQIVNDFQKGDIAEGYSVSREKKESFPLTVTSAQKNPTAFYLCASSMGQLYEQYFGPGTRLTVT.